This TCR beta chain was found in a study of Ad26.COV2.S vaccination and SARS-CoV-2 variants. Broader study findings: In TCR breadth and depth analyses, total T cell responses may have been underestimated. Among vaccine recipients, spike-specific TCR breadth exceeded that of placebo recipients.

Treatment defined: roughly 19 received Ad26.COV2.S at low or high dose, single or two shots; about 5 received placebo; per-sample allocation not given. Day 63 after the first injection of vaccine or placebo was the sampling time. Data came from immunoSEQ multiplex PCR; TCRdb stores just in-frame clones and leaves some out. The sample consists of roughly 240,000 clones, around nine tenths of them appearing once. In regard to this clone: Its antigen is unidentified.

This clonotype originated in a person between 18 and 59 years old who received the Ad26.COV2.S COVID-19 vaccine or a placebo. The input for sequencing was peripheral blood, taken in a trial of Ad26.COV2.S vaccine versus placebo.

The CDR3 DNA reads TGCGCCAGCAGGGGTAATTTGGGCAACATGAACACTGAAGCTTTCTTT. It translates to CASRGNLGNMNTEAFF. J is TRBJ1-1 and V is TRBV5-1; no clear D gene. With 5 bases removed from V and 0 bases from J, the gap between germline ends came to 17 bases. CDR1 and CDR2 (germline): SGHRS, YFSETQ. The CDR3 sequence is 16 residues long.